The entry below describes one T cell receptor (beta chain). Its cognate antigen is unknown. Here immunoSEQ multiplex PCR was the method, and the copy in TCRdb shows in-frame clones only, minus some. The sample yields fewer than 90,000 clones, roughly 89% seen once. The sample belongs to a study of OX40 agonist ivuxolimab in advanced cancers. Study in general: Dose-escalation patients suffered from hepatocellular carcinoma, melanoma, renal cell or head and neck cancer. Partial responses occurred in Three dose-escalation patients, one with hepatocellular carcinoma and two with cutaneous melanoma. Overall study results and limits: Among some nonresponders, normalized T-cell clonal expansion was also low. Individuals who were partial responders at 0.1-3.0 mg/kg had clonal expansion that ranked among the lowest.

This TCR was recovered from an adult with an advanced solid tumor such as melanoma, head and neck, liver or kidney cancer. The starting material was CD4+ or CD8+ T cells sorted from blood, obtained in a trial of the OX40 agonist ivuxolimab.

CDR3 nucleotide sequence: TGTGCCAGCAGTTTATTTTCAGGGGAGGGGAACACTGAAGCTTTCTTT. It translates to CASSLFSGEGNTEAFF. V gene TRBV28 combines with J gene TRBJ1-1; D might be TRBD1 (6 bases). This CDR3 is 16 amino acids long. V lost 1 base and J 1 base, leaving 13 bases between the germline ends. Per the germline V gene, CDR1 is MDHEN and CDR2 is SYDVKM.